The rows below give T cell receptor beta chains drawn from one sample of a study of blood T cell repertoires in COVID-19. Profiled with immunoSEQ multiplex PCR; TCRdb holds only in-frame clones, not every one. The table has approximately 110,000 clones, approximately 80% seen once; the top ten hold roughly 7.7%. The sample taken for sequencing was peripheral blood. Source of these receptors: a woman of 80 years or more with active or convalescent COVID-19. CDR3s leave out the opening cysteine and the closing phenylalanine or tryptophan. The order of the fields is V gene, clone size, CDR3 protein. Clone size is shown for a subset of rows, as once, few, many or a class of expanded clone.

v_gene: TRBV11-2
abundance: .
CDR3aa: ASSLATLYGYT

v_gene: TRBV10-3
abundance: .
CDR3aa: ASTQGRGDITEAF

v_gene: TRBV19
abundance: .
CDR3aa: ASSIGGDTQY

v_gene: TRBV5-8
abundance: .
CDR3aa: ASSLGGQGYEQY

v_gene: TRBV10-3
abundance: .
CDR3aa: AISEFGTVHTEAF

v_gene: TRBV27
abundance: once
CDR3aa: ASSSTGPIQPQH

v_gene: TRBV21-1
abundance: .
CDR3aa: ASRVDRDRRLVIY

v_gene: TRBV6-5
abundance: .
CDR3aa: ASSYTGGVGEKLF

v_gene: TRBV28
abundance: few
CDR3aa: ASSLKLIGGQH

v_gene: TRBV14
abundance: .
CDR3aa: ASSQGTVPGGYEQY

v_gene: TRBV2
abundance: .
CDR3aa: ASMGDRGPTDTQY

v_gene: TRBV19
abundance: few
CDR3aa: ASSIGQVSNQPQH

v_gene: TRBV9
abundance: .
CDR3aa: ASSTRTGTSTDTQY

v_gene: TRBV24-1
abundance: once
CDR3aa: ATSERTGPEAF

v_gene: TRBV27
abundance: .
CDR3aa: ASSYVGGPFTDTQY

v_gene: TRBV7-3
abundance: once
CDR3aa: ASSLSPSPGGTDTQY

v_gene: TRBV3-1/TRBV3-2
abundance: .
CDR3aa: ASSQDSKLEYNEQF

v_gene: TRBV27
abundance: .
CDR3aa: ASSSGSGFSYEQY

v_gene: TRBV5-5
abundance: .
CDR3aa: ASSLAVLSYEQY

v_gene: TRBV10-3
abundance: .
CDR3aa: AINTKGGTDTQY

v_gene: TRBV4-2
abundance: .
CDR3aa: ASSQELAGGRRRYNEQF

v_gene: TRBV19
abundance: .
CDR3aa: ASSKTSQLFFEQF

v_gene: TRBV9
abundance: .
CDR3aa: ASSTSTSGTEAF

v_gene: TRBV15
abundance: once
CDR3aa: ATSSLRGLTEAF

v_gene: TRBV9
abundance: .
CDR3aa: ASSVSREREAHNEQF

v_gene: TRBV28
abundance: .
CDR3aa: ASRRYNEQF

v_gene: TRBV4-2
abundance: few
CDR3aa: ASSPGTGNEKLF

v_gene: TRBV28
abundance: .
CDR3aa: ASSFTTPGFGYT

v_gene: TRBV10-3
abundance: .
CDR3aa: AIYATEKGEQY

v_gene: TRBV27
abundance: .
CDR3aa: ASSPRVGDGQPQH

v_gene: TRBV2
abundance: .
CDR3aa: ASSVRTSGYNEQF

v_gene: TRBV28
abundance: .
CDR3aa: ASSPPSPIGYEQY

v_gene: TRBV1
abundance: .
CDR3aa: TSSQSFSGGELF

v_gene: TRBV11-2
abundance: .
CDR3aa: ASSGVGLAVSTDTQY

v_gene: TRBV18
abundance: once
CDR3aa: ASSSGQGPYEQY

v_gene: TRBV3-1/TRBV3-2
abundance: .
CDR3aa: ASSARENTEAF

v_gene: TRBV7-9
abundance: .
CDR3aa: ASSKRQGAYEQY

v_gene: TRBV27
abundance: .
CDR3aa: ASSLGLAGGIGELF

v_gene: TRBV15
abundance: .
CDR3aa: ATSTRRHTYEQY